These 20 T cell receptor beta chains came from one sample sequenced in a study of cytomegalovirus exposure and HLA in healthy donors. Using immunoSEQ multiplex PCR, the repertoire was profiled, and TCRdb retains in-frame clones only, with some absent. The table records some 250,000 clones, 90% of them present only once. Material: PBMCs. These receptors were collected from a woman between 18 and 29 years old in good health and CMV-seronegative.

V usage is TRBV18 and J usage is TRBJ1-4; D gene uncertain. Germline assignment: CDR1 KGHSH and CDR2 LQKENI. This CDR3 contains 15 residues. Trimming stripped 5 bases from V and 6 bases from J, with 16 bases between. The CDR3 nucleotides are TGTGCCAGCTCAGGGAGACGTACGGGAGATGAAAAACTGTTTTTT. Its translation is CASSGRRTGDEKLFF.

The rearrangement joins TRBV28 to TRBJ2-5; 8 bases are a match to TRBD1. Germline V gene data show CDR1 as MDHEN and CDR2 as SYDVKM. The V gene end was trimmed by 5 bases and the J gene end by 10 bases; junction bases not matched to a gene: 9. The CDR3 loop spans 13 amino acids. The CDR3 protein is CASSQGDRRDQYF. The CDR3 DNA sequence: TGTGCCAGCAGTCAGGGGGACAGGAGGGACCAGTACTTC. The entire variable domain, with the rest obtained from reference TRBV28 and TRBJ2-5, is as follows: DVKVTQSSRYLVKRTGEKVFLECVQDMDHENMFWYRQDPGLGLRLIYFSYDVKMKEKGDIPEGYSVSREKKERFSLILESASTNQTSMYLCASSQGDRRDQYFGPGTRLLVL.

As regards this clone: Within the sample, other DNA sequences also encode this same CDR3. This chain joins TRBV6-5 and TRBJ1-1; D is possibly TRBD1 (6 bases). The CDR3 is made up of 13 amino acids. Trimming took off 0 bases at V and 8 bases at J, with 10 bases between the two ends. The germline gives CDR1 MNHEY, CDR2 SVGAGI. The CDR3 loop reads CASSYSTGGEAFF. CDR3 sequence (DNA): TGTGCCAGCAGTTACTCTACGGGGGGCGAAGCTTTCTTT.

The chain uses TRBV2 and TRBJ2-3; D remains ambiguous. V was cut by 5 bases and J by 3 bases, with 9 bases left in between. CDR1 and CDR2 from the germline V gene are SNHLY and FYNNEI. The CDR3 is made up of 13 amino acids. The chain's CDR3 is CASSTWATDTQYF. The CDR3 DNA reads TGTGCCAGCAGTACGTGGGCAACAGATACGCAGTATTTT. The full variable domain, with the rest looked up from reference TRBV2 and TRBJ2-3, is EPEVTQTPSHQVTQMGQEVILRCVPISNHLYFYWYRQILGQKVEFLVSFYNNEISEKSEIFDDQFSVERPDGSNFTLKIRSTKLEDSAMYFCASSTWATDTQYFGPGTRLTVL.

The chain is built from TRBV19 and TRBJ1-5, with 8 bases that match TRBD1. The germline V gene encodes CDR1 LNHDA and CDR2 SQIVND (reference sequence). The CDR3 contains 17 residues. Unmatched junction bases numbered 11, after V lost 5 bases and J lost 2 bases. CDR3 DNA sequence: TGTGCCAGTAGTTTTGGGCGGGCAGGGGGCGGCAATCAGCCCCAGCATTTT. Protein product: CASSFGRAGGGNQPQHF.

V and J are TRBV18 and TRBJ2-3; 10 nucleotides line up with TRBD1. V shed 3 bases and J 4 bases; nucleotides not matched to a gene: 1. The CDR3 spans 14 residues. Germline CDR1 is KGHSH and CDR2 is LQKENI. The CDR3 here is CASSPGQGSDTQYF. CDR3 DNA sequence: TGTGCCAGCTCACCGGGACAGGGGTCAGATACGCAGTATTTT.

The rearrangement uses TRBV7-8 and TRBJ2-2, with TRBD1 as a possible D gene (6 bases). The V end lost 2 bases, the J end lost 7 bases, and 17 bases lay between the germline ends. CDR1 is SGHVS and CDR2 is FQNEAQ in the germline V gene. The CDR3 runs to 16 residues. CDR3 sequence: CASSLLARGEGGELFF. As DNA, the CDR3 is TGTGCCAGCAGCTTATTAGCCAGGGGTGAGGGCGGGGAGCTGTTTTTT.

DNA of the CDR3: TGTGCCAGCAGTTACGGGGCAGGGACTGGAAACACCATATATTTT. Its translation: CASSYGAGTGNTIYF. The chain has TRBV6-6 and TRBJ1-3; D may be TRBD1 (5 bases). V dropped 2 bases and J dropped 2 bases, with 10 bases sitting between them. This CDR3 is built from 15 residues. Germline values: CDR1 MNHNY, CDR2 SVGAGI (reference sequence).

The rearrangement uses TRBV27 and TRBJ2-7, with TRBD1 matching over 7 bases. Germline V gene sequence: CDR1 MNHEY, CDR2 SMNVEV (reference sequence). Trimming cost V 1 base and J 4 bases; bases outside gene matches: 7. The CDR3 totals 15 residues. The CDR3 sequence: CASSLYLGDRYEQYF. For the CDR3, the DNA is TGTGCCAGCAGTTTATATCTAGGGGACAGATACGAGCAGTACTTC.

The rearrangement uses TRBV9 and TRBJ2-3, with D possibly being TRBD1 (5 bases). V was shortened by 0 bases and J by 4 bases, with 12 bases between the two germline ends. The CDR3 covers 15 residues. Germline V lookup: CDR1 SGDLS, CDR2 YYNGEE. DNA of the CDR3: TGTGCCAGCAGCGTAGTGGGGTGGGGCTCAGATACGCAGTATTTT. Translated: CASSVVGWGSDTQYF.

The rearrangement links TRBV7-9 to TRBJ2-3, with 7 bases fitting TRBD2. Germline V gene data show CDR1 as SEHNR and CDR2 as FQNEAQ (reference sequence). After removal of 5 bases from V and 2 bases from J, the junction contained 4 bases not matched to a gene. This CDR3 is 14 amino acids long. The CDR3 coding sequence is TGTGCCAGCAGCCCCGGGGGGTACACAGATACGCAGTATTTT. As protein: CASSPGGYTDTQYF.

This sequence joins TRBV6-1 and TRBJ2-7; a weak D match, TRBD2 (6 bases). V shed 8 bases and J shed 4 bases, with 18 bases lying between them. CDR1 is MNHNS and CDR2 is SASEGT in the germline V gene. The CDR3 is made up of 14 amino acids. The CDR3 coding sequence is TGTGCCAGCCGTAACGGGGGAGACCCGTACGAGCAGTACGTC. It is translated as CASRNGGDPYEQYV.

The chain is built from TRBV7-9 and TRBJ2-2; possible D gene TRBD1, 8 bases. CDR3 length: 16 residues. From germline, CDR1 is SEHNR and CDR2 FQNEAQ (reference sequence). Trimming shortened V by 6 bases and J by 4 bases, and 18 bases separated the two germline ends. The chain's CDR3 is CASSYPQGGITGELFF. CDR3 coding DNA: TGTGCCAGCAGTTATCCACAGGGGGGGATCACCGGGGAGCTGTTTTTT.

The CDR3 loop is CASRQWGQTNTEAFF. The DNA of the CDR3 is TGTGCCAGCCGCCAATGGGGACAGACCAACACTGAAGCTTTCTTT. The rearrangement links TRBV27 to TRBJ1-1; 7 bases line up with TRBD1. The CDR3 spans 15 residues. V was pared by 8 bases and J by 2 bases, with 11 bases of the junction left unmatched. CDR1 MNHEY and CDR2 SMNVEV come from the germline V gene (reference sequence).

V is TRBV21-1 and J is TRBJ2-1; the D segment call TRBD2 is taken from the table without a DNA check. TRBV21-1 is a listed pseudogene. The CDR3 loop spans 15 amino acids. CDR3 DNA: TGTGCCAGCAGCAAATCGTCAGGGAGGTACAATGAGCAGTTCTTC. Encoded protein: CASSKSSGRYNEQFF.

This rearrangement joins TRBV19 to TRBJ1-2; D possibly corresponds to TRBD1 (6 bases). The length of the CDR3 is 13 residues. The germline V gene encodes CDR1 LNHDA and CDR2 SQIVND (reference sequence). V was pared by 3 bases and J by 6 bases, with 11 bases between. The CDR3 loop reads CASSIGGPHGYTF. The CDR3 coding sequence is TGTGCCAGTAGTATCGGGGGGCCGCATGGCTACACCTTC.

The CDR3 coding sequence is TGTGCCAGCAGTCCCGGACAGGGACGCAATCAGCCCCAGCATTTT. Translated: CASSPGQGRNQPQHF. V usage is TRBV5-4 and J usage is TRBJ1-5; TRBD1 matches at 8 bases. The germline CDR1 and CDR2 sequences are SGHNT and YYREEE (reference sequence). Trimming removed 5 bases from V and 2 bases from J; junction bases left unmatched: 6. CDR3 length equals 15 residues.

The rearrangement uses TRBV7-9 and TRBJ1-4; 8 nucleotides align to TRBD1. The CDR3 covers 15 residues. Trimming at V came to 1 base and at J to 8 bases, leaving 6 bases not matched to a gene. CDR1 is SEHNR and CDR2 is FQNEAQ in the germline V gene (reference sequence). The DNA of the CDR3 is TGTGCCAGCAGCTTAGGGACAGGGAGAACAGAAAAACTGTTTTTT. Translating gives CASSLGTGRTEKLFF.

The rearrangement joins TRBV2 to TRBJ2-2; 9 bases fit TRBD1. Germline CDR1 reads SNHLY; CDR2 reads FYNNEI. V lost 6 bases, J lost 1 base, and 3 bases stayed unmatched. The CDR3 runs to 15 residues. This CDR3 reads CASRGQGRNTGELFF. For the CDR3, the DNA is TGTGCCAGCAGGGGACAGGGACGGAACACCGGGGAGCTGTTTTTT.

This rearrangement joins TRBV7-9 to TRBJ2-3; D gene unclear. V was cut by 1 base and J by 0 bases, with 8 bases left in between. From germline, CDR1 is SEHNR and CDR2 FQNEAQ (reference sequence). The CDR3 is made up of 15 amino acids. CDR3 bases: TGTGCCAGCAGCTTAGTGGGCAGAAGCACAGATACGCAGTATTTT. This codes for CASSLVGRSTDTQYF.